This T cell receptor beta chain was captured in a study of blood T cells in healthy people across ages (dated by TCRdb to about 2015). With regard to the full study: Template switching captured roughly one uniquely barcoded TCR beta cDNA molecule per two T cells in model experiments. To avoid experimental bias, donors of different ages were distributed randomly across sequencing lanes. Age-related changes in TCR beta repertoire diversity were measured in the study by deep sequencing normalized with unique cDNA molecular identifiers. Donors were grouped into four age groups: young (average 16 years), middle-aged (39), aged (about 60) and long-lived (just over 80). Two additional independent replicas of 1 million unique cDNA reads from the same blood draw were analyzed for two donors (one aged 18 to 29 and one aged 80 or older).

What the research found in general, with its limitations: Bulk unsorted PBMC profiling prevented conclusive comparison of naive and antigen-experienced compartments. Because the CMV infection status of the donors was unknown, age-related changes in expanded clonotypes may potentially have been confounded. Observed TCR beta diversity per million T cells fell roughly linearly with age, and a significant reduction was already apparent by age around 40. The long-lived group showed more naive CD4+ T cells, fewer expanded clones and increased TCR diversity than the aged group, suggesting age selection. The percentage of naive T cells measured by flow cytometry correlated strongly with observed TCR beta diversity. Estimates of total diversity from one million sequenced T cells were regarded as lower bounds and underestimates.

This clonotype has more than one count but fewer than ten. What antigen it recognizes has not been identified. No quality values exist for individual bases; no much larger clone is one base distant. From cysteine to phenylalanine, the CDR3 is 14 amino acids long. The sequence is cut down to CDR3 DNA, 42 bases in frame from base 1. Trimming removed 3 bases from V and 4 bases from J; the gene matches leave 6 bases unexplained. Looking up the germline V gene (reference sequence) yields CDR1 LGHDT and CDR2 YNNKEL. Libraries came from 5' RACE. Sequencing was carried out with an Illumina HiSeq 2500. A second about 7 to 11 cycle PCR used a sample-barcoded 5' primer and a J-beta primer mix. A unique molecular identifier was introduced onto each TCR beta cDNA molecule by a template-switch 5' adaptor carrying 12 random nucleotides. Each sample yielded at least 2.5 million CDR3-containing paired-end reads. First-strand cDNA was synthesized from all RNA with the Mint cDNA synthesis kit, primed by a TRBC-specific oligonucleotide. All cDNA was treated with uracil-DNA glycosylase and then went through a first 18-cycle PCR with the universal primers M1SS and BC2_uni_R. In the paper's pipeline: Normalization of each sample was performed by random selection of 1 million high-quality reads, each carrying a distinct molecular identifier. Instead of being binned into consensus sequences, reads with shared molecular identifiers were discarded. CDR3 identification, clonotype clustering and error correction used MiTCR with a Q25 quality threshold and the strictest error-elimination algorithm. A nonparametric unseen species model with Euler transformation was used to estimate a lower bound on total TCR beta diversity. The public reads were reanalyzed by TCRdb: fastp trimming at Q25, MiXCR alignment, in-frame beta chains only. Rows with a matching CDR3 protein are joined into one entry that keeps the most common DNA and genes. The V and J calls were not made by the authors but by TCRdb's processing. This sample has roughly 1,300,000 distinct CDR3 sequences in its table, and around 59% of those were observed once. 5% to 7% of the sample is taken by the ten largest.

The donors were some 39 Caucasian individuals from Russia, aged roughly 6 to 100 years, who were systemically healthy. Each donor gave 8 to 10 milliliters of peripheral blood, drawn into EDTA-treated Vacutainer tubes. Ficoll-Paque density-gradient centrifugation was used to isolate PBMCs, with at least 6 million per sample. Total RNA was extracted from PBMCs with Trizol reagent, with at least 5.5 micrograms obtained per sample. For every donor, an aliquot of PBMCs went through flow cytometry to measure the percentages of naive CD45RAhigh/CD27high T cells. The chain joins TRBV3-1 to TRBJ2-7; 7 middle bases align to TRBD2. Sequencing input: blood. The sequence was collected from a man younger than 30 in good health. The CDR3 amino acid sequence is: CASSQGEGLYEQYF. In nucleotides, the sequence is TGTGCCAGCAGCCAGGGGGAGGGCCTTTACGAGCAGTACTTC.